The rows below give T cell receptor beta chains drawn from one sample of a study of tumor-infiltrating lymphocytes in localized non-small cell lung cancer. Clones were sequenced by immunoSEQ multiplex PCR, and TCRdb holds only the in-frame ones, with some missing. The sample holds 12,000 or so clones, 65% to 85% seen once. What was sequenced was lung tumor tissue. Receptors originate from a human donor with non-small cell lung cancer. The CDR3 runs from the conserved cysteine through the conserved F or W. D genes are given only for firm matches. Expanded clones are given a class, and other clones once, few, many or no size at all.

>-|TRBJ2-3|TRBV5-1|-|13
TGCGCCAGCAGCTCCCACAGCGCAGATACGCAGTATTTT
CASSSHSADTQYF
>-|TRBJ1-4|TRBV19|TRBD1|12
TGTGCCAGTAGGACAGGGAATGAAAAACTGTTTTTT
CASRTGNEKLFF
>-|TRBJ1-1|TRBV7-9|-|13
TGTGCCAGCAGCACCAGGTTGGGCACTGAAGCTTTCTTT
CASSTRLGTEAFF
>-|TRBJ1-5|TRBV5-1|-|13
TGCGCCAGCAGCTTGGGAAGCAATCAGCCCCAGCATTTT
CASSLGSNQPQHF
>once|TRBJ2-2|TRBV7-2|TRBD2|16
TGTGCCAGCAGCTTAGGGGGACTAGTCAACACCGGGGAGCTGTTTTTT
CASSLGGLVNTGELFF
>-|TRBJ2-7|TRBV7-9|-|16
TGTGCCAGCAGCTTTGTATCTGGGTCAAGCGGCTACGAGCAGTACTTC
CASSFVSGSSGYEQYF
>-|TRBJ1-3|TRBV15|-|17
TGTGCCACCAGCAGAGATCAGGTCACCCACTCTGGAAACACCATATATTTT
CATSRDQVTHSGNTIYF
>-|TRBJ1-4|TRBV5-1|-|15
TGCGCCAGCACCACAGGTGGGGGCCAGAATGAAAAACTGTTTTTT
CASTTGGGQNEKLFF
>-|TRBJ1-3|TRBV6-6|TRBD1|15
TGTGCCAGCATCACGGACAGGGTACAAGGAAACACCATATATTTT
CASITDRVQGNTIYF
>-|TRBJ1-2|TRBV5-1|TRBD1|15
TGCGCCAGCAGCCCGGGGGACAGAGCGTTCTATGGCTACACCTTC
CASSPGDRAFYGYTF
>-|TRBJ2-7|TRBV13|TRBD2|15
TGTGCCAGCAGTCGTACAGCGGGGGTAACCTACGAGCAGTACTTC
CASSRTAGVTYEQYF
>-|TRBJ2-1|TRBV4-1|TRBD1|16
TGCGCCAGCAGCCAACCCCGGGACAGGGCTGGGAATGAGCAGTTCTTC
CASSQPRDRAGNEQFF
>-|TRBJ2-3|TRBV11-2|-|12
TGTGCCAGCAGCTTCTACACAGATACGCAGTATTTT
CASSFYTDTQYF
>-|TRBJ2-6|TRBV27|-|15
TGTGCCAGCAGACTCAACCTAGCTGGGGCCAACGTCCTGACTTTC
CASRLNLAGANVLTF
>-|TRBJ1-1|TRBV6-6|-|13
TGTGCCAGCATACTAACCAGAGGGACTGAAGCTTTCTTT
CASILTRGTEAFF
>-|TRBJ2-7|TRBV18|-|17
TGTGCCAGCTCACCTCCGGGACTGAGTGGGGGAACCTACGAGCAGTACTTC
CASSPPGLSGGTYEQYF
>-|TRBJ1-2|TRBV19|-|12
TGTGCCAGTAGGCAGGGGATCGGAGGCTACACCTTC
CASRQGIGGYTF
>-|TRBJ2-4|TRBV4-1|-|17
TGCGCCAGCAGCCAAGATGGAGGGGACCTAGCCAAAAACATTCAGTACTTC
CASSQDGGDLAKNIQYF
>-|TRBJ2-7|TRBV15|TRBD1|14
TGTGCCACCAGCAGATCTGGACAGGGTAGCGAGCAGTACTTC
CATSRSGQGSEQYF
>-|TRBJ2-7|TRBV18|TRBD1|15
TGTGCCAGCTCACCGGGACAGGGTAGCTCCTACGAGCAGTACTTC
CASSPGQGSSYEQYF
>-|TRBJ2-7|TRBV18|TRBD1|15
TGTGCCAGCTCACCCCGGACAGGGGGCTCCTACGAGCAGTACTTC
CASSPRTGGSYEQYF
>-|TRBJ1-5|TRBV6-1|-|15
TGTGCCAGCAGTGAAGGACGGGGGATCAATCAGCCCCAGCATTTT
CASSEGRGINQPQHF
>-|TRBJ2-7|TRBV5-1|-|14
TGCGCCAGCAGCTTGGCAAGGACAACCTACGAGCAGTACTTC
CASSLARTTYEQYF
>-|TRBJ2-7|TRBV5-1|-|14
TGCGCCAGCAGCTTGGCCGTGGACACCTACGAGCAGTACTTC
CASSLAVDTYEQYF
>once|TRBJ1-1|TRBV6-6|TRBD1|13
TGTGCCAGCAGATCGACAGGGGTGACTGAAGCTTTCTTT
CASRSTGVTEAFF
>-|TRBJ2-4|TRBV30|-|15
TGTGCCTGGAGTCGACAGACCCTAGCCAAAAACATTCAGTACTTC
CAWSRQTLAKNIQYF
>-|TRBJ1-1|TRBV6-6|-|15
TGTGCCAGCAGCCCGAGGGAAATAGGAGGCACTGAAGCTTTCTTT
CASSPREIGGTEAFF
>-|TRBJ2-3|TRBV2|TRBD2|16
TGTGCCAGCAGTTCTAGGGCTAGCGGAGGCACAGATACGCAGTATTTT
CASSSRASGGTDTQYF
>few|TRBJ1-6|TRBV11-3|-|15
TGTGCCAGCAGCTTAGAGGGGTCAGCTAGTTCACCCCTCCACTTT
CASSLEGSASSPLHF
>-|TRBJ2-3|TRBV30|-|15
TGTGCCTGGAGTGTGACGGCTGATTACACAGATACGCAGTATTTT
CAWSVTADYTDTQYF
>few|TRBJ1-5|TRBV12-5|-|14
TGTGCTAGTGGTACTCAGGGTATTAAACAGCCCCAGCATTTT
CASGTQGIKQPQHF
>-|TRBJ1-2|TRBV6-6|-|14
TGTGCCAGCAGTTACTCAGGGCCAGAGGCCGGCTACACCTTC
CASSYSGPEAGYTF
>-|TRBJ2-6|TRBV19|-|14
TGTGCCAGTAGTTTAGAGGCTGGGGCCAACGTCCTGACTTTC
CASSLEAGANVLTF
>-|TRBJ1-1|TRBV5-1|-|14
TGCGCCAGCAGCCCCCAGGGCCTGACGGCTGAAGCTTTCTTT
CASSPQGLTAEAFF
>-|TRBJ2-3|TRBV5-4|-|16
TGTGCCAGCAGCTCGCCGACCGGGAGTAGCACAGATACGCAGTATTTT
CASSSPTGSSTDTQYF
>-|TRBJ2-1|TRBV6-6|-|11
TGTGCCAGCAGCCCCCGAGTCGAGCAGTTCTTC
CASSPRVEQFF
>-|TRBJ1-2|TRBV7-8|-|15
TGTGCCAGCAGCTTAGCGCTCCTCGGTGCCTATGGCTACACCTTC
CASSLALLGAYGYTF
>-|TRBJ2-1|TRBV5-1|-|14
TGCGCCAGCTATACGGGACCGCAGAGGGATGAGCAGTTCTTC
CASYTGPQRDEQFF
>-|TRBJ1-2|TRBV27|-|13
TGTGCCAGCAGCCTACAAGGGACGAGGGGCTACACCTTC
CASSLQGTRGYTF
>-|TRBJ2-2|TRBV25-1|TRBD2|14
TGTGCCAGCAAGTTAGCGGGGGGCACCGGGGAGCTGTTTTTT
CASKLAGGTGELFF
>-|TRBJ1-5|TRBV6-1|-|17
TGTGCCAGCAGTGAATCTTGGGGTCCGAGGGGCAATCAGCCCCAGCATTTT
CASSESWGPRGNQPQHF
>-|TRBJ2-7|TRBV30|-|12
TGTGCCTGCGACGACGGGACCTACGAGCAGTACTTC
CACDDGTYEQYF
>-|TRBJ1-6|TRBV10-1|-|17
TGCGCCAGCAGTGAGCCCAACAAGGCCTTCTATAATTCACCCCTCCACTTT
CASSEPNKAFYNSPLHF
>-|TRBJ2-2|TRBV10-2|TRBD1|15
TGCGCCAGCAGTGAGACAGGGGGAGACACCGGGGAGCTGTTTTTT
CASSETGGDTGELFF
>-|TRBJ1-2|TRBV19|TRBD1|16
TGTGCCAGTAGTCCCCAGCCAGGGGGAGCTAACTATGGCTACACCTTC
CASSPQPGGANYGYTF
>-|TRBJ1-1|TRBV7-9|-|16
TGTGCCAGCAGCTTAGACAGCTTCAGAATGAACACTGAAGCTTTCTTT
CASSLDSFRMNTEAFF
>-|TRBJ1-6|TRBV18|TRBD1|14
TGTGCCAGCTCGACCGGGACAGTTAATTCACCCCTCCACTTT
CASSTGTVNSPLHF
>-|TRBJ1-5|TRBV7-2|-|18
TGTGCCAGCAGCTTAGAGGTGGTGAGGGGCCGGGGCAATCAGCCCCAGCATTTT
CASSLEVVRGRGNQPQHF
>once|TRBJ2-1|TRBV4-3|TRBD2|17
TGCGCCAGCAGCCAAAACCTCGGGGGGGGCCTAAACAATGAGCAGTTCTTC
CASSQNLGGGLNNEQFF
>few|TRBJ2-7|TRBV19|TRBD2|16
TGTGCCAGTAGTATCTCCGCTAGCGGGGGGTTCTACGAGCAGTACTTC
CASSISASGGFYEQYF
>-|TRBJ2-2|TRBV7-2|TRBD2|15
TGTGCCAGCAGTGGGAGCGGGGTTAACACCGGGGAGCTGTTTTTT
CASSGSGVNTGELFF